This T cell receptor beta chain was sequenced during a study of shared clonotypes between healthy human individuals. The overall study: The people who gave samples were two women and a few men aged 18 to 49. Overall study findings and caveats: Clonotype sharing across four donors was observed for around 5% of naive CD4 clonotypes. Non-shared clonotypes displayed generation probabilities falling below those of clonotypes present in all four donors.

The V gene end was trimmed by 3 bases and the J gene end by 11 bases; junction bases not matched to a gene: 20. The CDR3 has 18 amino acids. Germline CDR1 reads MNHNS; CDR2 reads SASEGT. Profiled with immunoSEQ multiplex PCR; TCRdb holds only in-frame clones, not every one. The sample shows about 380,000 clones, 90% to 97% of them seen only once. This clone appeared a single time. The antigen remains unidentified. The clonotype originates from a young man in good health. Sequencing was performed on memory CD8+ T cells sorted from blood. Subset meaning: CD45RO+ cells pooled with CCR7-negative TemRA cells. The rearrangement joins TRBV6-1 to TRBJ2-1; 9 nucleotides agree with TRBD2. CDR3 amino acids: CASSDPEQPGLAQLQQFF. In DNA, the CDR3 is TGTGCCAGCAGTGACCCAGAACAACCGGGACTAGCCCAATTGCAGCAGTTCTTC.